The 24 T cell receptor beta chains below were found in one sample sequenced in a study of T cell responses to AZD1222 COVID-19 vaccine. The data were produced by immunoSEQ multiplex PCR, yet TCRdb's version contains in-frame clones alone and is incomplete. The sample lists 150,000 to 200,000 clones, 90% to 95% occurring once. Sample: peripheral blood, taken 28 days after the second AZD1222 dose. The receptors shown here come from an adult who received the AZD1222 COVID-19 vaccine.

V is TRBV2 and J is TRBJ1-4, with D unclear. The germline CDR1 and CDR2 sequences are SNHLY and FYNNEI. V shed 1 base and J shed 1 base, with 16 bases lying between them. The CDR3 sequence is 18 residues long. The CDR3 DNA follows: TGTGCCAGCAGTGAAGGCGGCCCGGGTATGGTAACTAATGAAAAACTGTTTTTT. Translating it yields CASSEGGPGMVTNEKLFF.

The chain links TRBV12-3 or TRBV12-4 to TRBJ1-1, with D possibly TRBD1 on 6 matching bases. The V end lost 6 bases, the J end lost 6 bases, and 14 bases lay between the germline ends. The CDR3 sequence is 13 residues long. The CDR3, as DNA: TGTGCCAGCAGCCCAGGGGACCGCCCTGAAGCTTTCTTT. As protein: CASSPGDRPEAFF.

The V gene is TRBV6-5, the J gene TRBJ1-3, with 8 nucleotides matching TRBD1. The V gene's germline CDR1 is MNHEY and CDR2 SVGAGI. With V trimmed by 5 bases and J by 1 base, 4 bases remained unmatched. The CDR3 is made up of 15 amino acids. The CDR3 DNA reads as TGTGCCAGCAGTCCGGACAGGGCATCTGGAAACACCATATATTTT. Amino acids: CASSPDRASGNTIYF.

This chain joins TRBV11-2 and TRBJ2-7; perhaps TRBD1 as D (5 bases). V was clipped by 3 bases and J by 5 bases, with 17 bases between them. The CDR3 has 15 residues. Per the germline V gene, CDR1 is SGHAT and CDR2 is FQNNGV. Here the CDR3 reads CASSFGHRGSNEQYF. Written as DNA, the CDR3 is TGTGCCAGCAGCTTCGGACACAGAGGAAGTAACGAGCAGTACTTC.

The genes are TRBV11-2 and TRBJ1-1, with 12 bases matching TRBD1. The CDR3 covers 14 residues. The V and J ends lost 4 bases and 4 bases, in that order; junction bases with no gene match: 1. From germline, CDR1 is SGHAT and CDR2 FQNNGV. CDR3 protein: CASSSGQGATEAFF. CDR3 coding DNA: TGTGCCAGCAGCTCGGGACAGGGGGCCACTGAAGCTTTCTTT.

The chain has TRBV7-2 and TRBJ1-2; 7 positions match TRBD1. V gave up 8 bases and J gave up 4 bases; unmatched junction bases: 13. There are 15 residues in the CDR3. Germline CDR1 is SGHTA and CDR2 is FQGNSA. CDR3 loop: CASLLTRQGGYGYTF. The CDR3 nucleotides read TGTGCCAGCCTATTGACGCGACAGGGTGGCTATGGCTACACCTTC.

V usage is TRBV30 and J usage is TRBJ1-5; D unclear. CDR3 size: 13 residues. Germline CDR1 and CDR2: GTSNPN and SVGIG (reference sequence). Trimming took 2 bases from V and 0 from J, leaving 5 bases between them. The CDR3 loop reads CAWSHDSNQPQHF. The DNA of the CDR3 is TGTGCCTGGAGTCACGATAGCAATCAGCCCCAGCATTTT.

This chain links TRBV2 with TRBJ2-5; tentative D call: TRBD2 (6 bases). Germline V lookup: CDR1 SNHLY, CDR2 FYNNEI. The CDR3 length is 12 residues. V was pared by 8 bases and J by 4 bases, with 11 bases between. Here the CDR3 DNA reads TGTGCCAGCTTGACTAGTCCAGAGACCCAGTACTTC. This codes for CASLTSPETQYF.

Comments on this clone: Relative to the germline gene, one junction end is altered; a read error may explain this. This chain connects TRBV6-1 to TRBJ1-6; TRBD1 matches 9 bases. Germline CDR1 MNHNS, CDR2 SASEGT. The CDR3 sequence is 18 residues long. In nucleotides, the CDR3 is TGTGCCAGCAGAGAAGGACAGGGGAGGCTCTCCTATAATTCACCCCTCCACTTT. Its translation is CASREGQGRLSYNSPLHF.

The V gene is TRBV19, the J gene TRBJ2-1; D might be TRBD2 (5 bases). Germline V lookup: CDR1 LNHDA, CDR2 SQIVND (reference sequence). CDR3 length: 11 amino acids. V lost 4 bases and J lost 10, with 8 bases in between. The DNA for the CDR3 is TGTGCCAGTAGTAGAGGGCTCGAGCAGTTCTTC. Translation: CASSRGLEQFF.

The CDR3 reads CASSLRDSSSPLHF. The CDR3 DNA follows: TGTGCCAGCAGTCTGCGGGACAGTAGTTCACCCCTCCACTTT. V gene TRBV27 combines with J gene TRBJ1-6; 7 positions match TRBD1. Germline-derived CDR1 and CDR2 are MNHEY and SMNVEV (reference sequence). V was pared by 5 bases and J by 9 bases, with 7 bases of the junction left unmatched. The CDR3 totals 14 residues.

As for this clone: Within the sample, other DNA sequences also encode this same CDR3. The rearrangement uses TRBV18 and TRBJ1-5; D is ambiguous. This CDR3 has 13 residues. CDR1 is KGHSH, CDR2 LQKENI, per germline. Trimming removed 6 bases at V and 4 bases at J, with 10 bases between. The chain's CDR3 is CASSPGGNQPQHF. In DNA, the CDR3 is TGTGCCAGCTCCCCGGGAGGTAATCAGCCCCAGCATTTT.

V is TRBV30 and J is TRBJ2-1; 12 bases are a match to TRBD2. Germline CDR1 and CDR2: GTSNPN and SVGIG (reference sequence). The V and J ends lost 3 bases and 4 bases, in that order; junction bases with no gene match: 4. This CDR3 is built from 15 residues. The CDR3 DNA is TGTGCCTGGAGCGGACTAGCGGGGACGTACAATGAGCAGTTCTTC. Its protein is CAWSGLAGTYNEQFF.

V gene TRBV5-1 combines with J gene TRBJ1-1; TRBD1 might be the D (6 bases). V gave up 5 bases and J gave up 8 bases, with 10 bases separating them. The CDR3 extends over 11 amino acids. Per the germline V gene, CDR1 is SGHRS and CDR2 is YFSETQ. CDR3 in amino acids: CASRQGVEAFF. Here the CDR3 DNA reads TGCGCCAGCAGACAGGGTGTAGAAGCTTTCTTT. Full variable domain (remainder filled in from reference TRBV5-1 and TRBJ1-1): KAGVTQTPRYLIKTRGQQVTLSCSPISGHRSVSWYQQTPGQGLQFLFEYFSETQRNKGNFPGRFSGRQFSNSRSEMNVSTLELGDSALYLCASRQGVEAFFGQGTRLTVV.

This chain links TRBV6-5 with TRBJ2-3, with 11 bases that match TRBD2. V gave up 2 bases and J gave up 4 bases; unmatched junction bases: 5. Germline V gives CDR1 MNHEY, CDR2 SVGAGI. This CDR3 spans 16 amino acids. CDR3: CASSYQLAGEADTQYF. CDR3 in DNA: TGTGCCAGCAGTTACCAACTAGCGGGGGAAGCAGATACGCAGTATTTT.

This sequence joins TRBV5-1 and TRBJ1-6; 8 positions agree with TRBD1. The germline gives CDR1 SGHRS, CDR2 YFSETQ. The V gene end was trimmed by 4 bases and the J gene end by 10 bases; junction bases not matched to a gene: 7. The CDR3 covers 14 residues. The CDR3 is CASSQGQGGSPLHF. CDR3 DNA sequence: TGCGCCAGCAGCCAAGGACAGGGTGGGTCACCCCTCCACTTT.

V gene TRBV7-2 combines with J gene TRBJ2-2, with 9 bases that match TRBD2. Germline V CDR1 and CDR2: SGHTA, FQGNSA. With 1 base clipped from V and 6 bases from J, the junction kept 6 bases outside the gene matches. This CDR3 region has 16 residues. CDR3 loop: CASSLDPGLAPGELFF. CDR3 in DNA: TGTGCCAGCAGCTTAGATCCCGGACTAGCGCCCGGGGAGCTGTTTTTT.

V and J are TRBV4-2 and TRBJ2-3; no definite D call. CDR1 LGHNA and CDR2 YNFKEQ come from the germline V gene. The CDR3 consists of 13 residues. Trimming cost V 0 bases and J 7 bases, with 8 bases left between them. CDR3 in amino acids: CASSQEIEYTQYF. The CDR3 DNA reads TGTGCCAGCAGCCAAGAAATAGAGTATACGCAGTATTTT.

V is TRBV3-1 (or the pseudogene TRBV3-2) and J is TRBJ1-1; no definite D call. V lost 4 bases, J lost 1 base, and 4 bases lay in between. Germline CDR1 reads LGHDT; CDR2 reads YNNKEL (reference sequence). The CDR3 sequence is 12 residues long. The CDR3 region is CASSRRNTEAFF. The CDR3 DNA follows: TGTGCCAGCAGCCGCCGGAACACTGAAGCTTTCTTT.

This chain uses TRBV18 with TRBJ1-4; D gene ambiguous. The CDR3 has 17 amino acids. CDR1 is KGHSH, CDR2 LQKENI, per germline. Trimming stripped 5 bases from V and 4 bases from J, with 20 bases between. CDR3: CASSSITRTVHNEKLFF. Written as DNA, the CDR3 is TGTGCCAGCTCATCCATAACTCGGACGGTCCATAATGAAAAACTGTTTTTT.

The V call is TRBV10-1, the J call TRBJ2-5; a possible D gene is TRBD2 (5 bases). The germline CDR1 and CDR2 sequences are WNHNN and SYGVQD (reference sequence). V was shortened by 6 bases and J by 2 bases, with 10 bases between the two germline ends. The CDR3 has 13 residues. This chain's CDR3 is CASSGRTQETQYF. CDR3 bases: TGCGCCAGCAGCGGTAGGACTCAAGAGACCCAGTACTTC.

V and J are TRBV2 and TRBJ2-3; tentative D call: TRBD2 (6 bases). Trimming pared 3 bases from V and 3 bases from J, leaving 13 bases between. The CDR3 covers 15 residues. Germline CDR1 is SNHLY and CDR2 is FYNNEI. CDR3: CASSEGIAETDTQYF. The CDR3 region has the DNA TGTGCCAGCAGTGAGGGGATAGCGGAGACAGATACGCAGTATTTT.

V usage is TRBV6-1 and J usage is TRBJ2-1; D remains ambiguous. The ends were cut back, 3 bases at V and 5 bases at J, with 8 bases in the middle. The CDR3 runs to 13 residues. The germline CDR1 and CDR2 sequences are MNHNS and SASEGT. CDR3 bases: TGTGCCAGCAGTGATGCGGAGAACAATGAGCAGTTCTTC. It encodes CASSDAENNEQFF.

The chain carries TRBV13 and TRBJ2-5; D is uncertain. The V end lost 0 bases, the J end lost 5 bases, and 10 bases lay between the germline ends. Germline CDR1 and CDR2: PRHDT and FYEKMQ (reference sequence). The CDR3 sequence is 14 residues long. The CDR3 bases are TGTGCCAGCAGCTTAGGCAGCACGAGCGAGACCCAGTACTTC. This translates into CASSLGSTSETQYF. The whole variable domain, remainder taken from reference TRBV13 and TRBJ2-5, is AAGVIQSPRHLIKEKRETATLKCYPIPRHDTVYWYQQGPGQDPQFLISFYEKMQSDKGSIPDRFSAQQFSDYHSELNMSSLELGDSALYFCASSLGSTSETQYFGPGTRLLVL.